This TCR beta chain was observed in a study of cytomegalovirus exposure and HLA in healthy donors. This clone was found once. What it binds is unknown. Findings of the study overall: There were a few CMV-associated chains whose specificity for CMV antigens was confirmed in vitro. Using a false discovery rate of 0.05, a later analysis showed that approximately 18,000 TCR beta sequences were associated with HLA alleles. The authors later found TCR association rates varying by HLA locus, with DRB1 most and HLA-C fewest. In a later analysis, TCR beta V- and J-gene trimming was associated with a missense DCLRE1C variant.

The study ran its PCR with 60 Vbeta and 13 Jbeta primers. Sequenced by immunoSEQ multiplex PCR; TCRdb stores in-frame clones only, minus some. The table shows 180,000 or so clones, with about four fifths occurring only once. The V and J ends lost 4 bases and 4 bases, in that order; junction bases with no gene match: 10. The CDR3 extends over 16 amino acids. The germline CDR1 and CDR2 sequences are LNHDA and SQIVND (reference sequence). This sequence originates from a female donor in good health and CMV-seronegative. The material sequenced was PBMCs. The chain recombines TRBV19 with TRBJ1-5, with 7 bases aligning to TRBD1. As DNA, the CDR3 is TGTGCCAGTAGTAATAGAACAGGGGCAGTGAATCAGCCCCAGCATTTT. Encoded protein: CASSNRTGAVNQPQHF.